Below are 25 T cell receptor beta chains sequenced from a single sample in a study of control samples from healthy donors and cancer patients. Produced via immunoSEQ multiplex PCR; TCRdb's table is partial and in-frame only. The sample lists tens of thousands of clones, 90% to 95% occurring once. What was sequenced was blood. All receptors derive from a man aged 30-40 years in good health.

V is TRBV7-3 and J is TRBJ2-7, with D unclear. This CDR3 has 13 residues. Germline-derived CDR1 and CDR2 are SGHTA and FQGTGA. Trimming removed 1 base from V and 6 bases from J, with 10 bases in between. Here the CDR3 reads CASSLSIGGEQYF. CDR3 DNA: TGTGCCAGCAGCTTAAGCATCGGCGGCGAGCAGTACTTC. The entire variable domain, with the rest obtained from reference TRBV7-3 and TRBJ2-7, is as follows: GAGVSQTPSNKVTEKGKYVELRCDPISGHTALYWYRQSLGQGPEFLIYFQGTGAADDSGLPNDRFFAVRPEGSVSTLKIQRTERGDSAVYLCASSLSIGGEQYFGPGTRLTVT.

The chain uses TRBV5-1 and TRBJ2-1, with D unresolved. There are 11 residues in the CDR3. Germline V CDR1 and CDR2: SGHRS, YFSETQ. Trimming stripped 1 base from V and 9 bases from J, with 5 bases between. CDR3 nucleotides: TGCGCCAGCAGCTTGATCTCTGAGCAGTTCTTC. Protein: CASSLISEQFF.

The chain couples TRBV7-6 to TRBJ1-4; 8 bases match TRBD1. V shed 4 bases, J shed 5 bases, and the junction held 12 bases outside the gene matches. Per germline, CDR1 SGHVS and CDR2 FNYEAQ. The CDR3 extends over 17 amino acids. The CDR3: CASSSYPLGQGNEKLFF. CDR3 DNA sequence: TGTGCCAGCAGCTCCTACCCGCTAGGACAGGGAAATGAAAAACTGTTTTTT.

V is TRBV18 and J is TRBJ1-1; 10 bases line up with TRBD1. J gave up 5 bases and V 3 bases, and 6 bases lay outside the gene matches. CDR3 length equals 15 residues. Germline values: CDR1 KGHSH, CDR2 LQKENI. CDR3 in amino acids: CASSPTGGGETEAFF. The CDR3 DNA sequence: TGTGCCAGCTCACCGACAGGGGGCGGAGAGACTGAAGCTTTCTTT.

The chain employs TRBV29-1 and TRBJ2-3; perhaps TRBD2 as D (5 bases). The CDR3 is made up of 13 amino acids. V gave up 6 bases and J gave up 6 bases, with 16 bases separating them. CDR1 is SQVTM, CDR2 ANQGSEA, per germline. The CDR3 loop reads CSVGDLPSDTQYF. The CDR3 nucleotides are TGCAGCGTGGGAGACCTTCCCTCCGATACGCAGTATTTT.

The rearrangement joins TRBV5-8 to TRBJ1-5; D gene uncertain. V lost 0 bases and J lost 6, with 13 bases in between. Germline V gene sequence: CDR1 SGHTS, CDR2 YDEGEE. This CDR3 has 15 residues. Here the CDR3 reads CASSLGLLGVQPQHF. CDR3 sequence (DNA): TGTGCCAGCAGCTTGGGACTTCTGGGAGTTCAGCCCCAGCATTTT.

V is TRBV7-3 and J is TRBJ1-2; no firm D call. V lost 4 bases and J lost 4, with 10 bases in between. This CDR3 is built from 13 residues. CDR1 and CDR2 (germline): SGHTA, FQGTGA. The CDR3 nucleotides are TGTGCCAGCAGCTCTATCGGCGGCTATGGCTACACCTTC. Protein: CASSSIGGYGYTF.

The V call is TRBV9, the J call TRBJ1-2, with unresolved D. Germline values: CDR1 SGDLS, CDR2 YYNGEE. The CDR3 extends over 16 amino acids. Trimming cost V 0 bases and J 2 bases, with 14 bases left between them. The CDR3 nucleotides read TGTGCCAGCAGCGTAGGGGGAATAGACGGAAACTATGGCTACACCTTC. It encodes CASSVGGIDGNYGYTF.

The V gene is TRBV7-6, the J gene TRBJ2-5, with 10 bases that match TRBD2. Trimming at V came to 2 bases and at J to 4 bases, leaving 16 bases not matched to a gene. The V gene's germline CDR1 is SGHVS and CDR2 FNYEAQ. The CDR3 spans 19 residues. This CDR3 reads CASSLWLAGAPGRLETQYF. Here the CDR3 DNA reads TGTGCCAGCAGCTTATGGCTAGCGGGGGCCCCAGGACGGTTAGAGACCCAGTACTTC.

This chain joins TRBV7-7 and TRBJ2-1, with 9 nucleotides matching TRBD2. V dropped 5 bases and J dropped 3; count of bases not matched to a gene: 11. CDR1 is SSHAT and CDR2 is FNYEAQ in the germline V gene (reference sequence). The CDR3 totals 17 residues. The chain's CDR3 is CASSPRGSGGLYNEQFF. CDR3 nucleotides: TGTGCCAGCAGCCCCCGGGGTAGCGGGGGCCTCTACAATGAGCAGTTCTTC.

CDR3 nucleotide sequence: TGTGCCAGCAGCCTGAACCAGGGGGAACTCTACGAGCAGTACTTC. This translates into CASSLNQGELYEQYF. The rearrangement uses TRBV7-2 and TRBJ2-7, with 7 bases matching TRBD1. Losses at the gene ends were 5 bases for V and 3 bases for J; bases not matched to a gene: 10. This CDR3 contains 15 residues. The germline V gene encodes CDR1 SGHTA and CDR2 FQGNSA. Supplemented by reference TRBV7-2 and TRBJ2-7, the full variable domain reads GAGVSQSPSNKVTEKGKDVELRCDPISGHTALYWYRQSLGQGLEFLIYFQGNSAPDKSGLPSDRFSAERTGGSVSTLTIQRTQQEDSAVYLCASSLNQGELYEQYFGPGTRLTVT.

This chain joins TRBV30 and TRBJ2-1, with 10 bases fitting TRBD2. Unmatched junction bases numbered 11, after V lost 3 bases and J lost 15 bases. This CDR3 is 13 amino acids long. CDR1 and CDR2 from the germline V gene are GTSNPN and SVGIG (reference sequence). The CDR3 nucleotides are TGTGCCTGGAGCTCCCGAACTAGCGGGAAAGCGTTCTTC. Translated: CAWSSRTSGKAFF.

This rearrangement joins TRBV6-5 to TRBJ2-7, with a weak D call TRBD1 (5 bases). Trimming took 4 bases from V and 4 from J, leaving 14 bases between them. This CDR3 comprises 14 residues. From germline, CDR1 is MNHEY and CDR2 SVGAGI. The CDR3 DNA reads as TGTGCCAGCAGTTCCCAAGGGGCAAGGTACGAGCAGTACTTC. Its translation is CASSSQGARYEQYF.

The chain carries TRBV9 and TRBJ1-1; TRBD1 matches at 12 bases. Germline values: CDR1 SGDLS, CDR2 YYNGEE. V shed 7 bases and J 4 bases; nucleotides not matched to a gene: 5. The CDR3 is made up of 14 amino acids. The CDR3 DNA reads TGTGCCAGCGGGACAGGGGGCAAGGGCACTGAAGCTTTCTTT. This translates into CASGTGGKGTEAFF.

This chain links TRBV7-3 with TRBJ2-3, with 7 positions matching TRBD2. This CDR3 region has 16 residues. Germline CDR1 is SGHTA and CDR2 is FQGTGA. J gave up 2 bases and V 5 bases, and 10 bases lay outside the gene matches. This CDR3 is CASSPEGRENTDTQYF. The DNA for the CDR3 is TGTGCCAGCAGCCCAGAGGGGCGGGAGAACACAGATACGCAGTATTTT.

The rearrangement joins TRBV27 to TRBJ2-1; D ambiguous. Deletions cut 2 bases from V and 9 bases from J, with 11 bases between. The CDR3 length is 13 residues. From germline, CDR1 is MNHEY and CDR2 SMNVEV (reference sequence). DNA of the CDR3: TGTGCCAGCAGTTTAGTAGGGTACGGTGAGCAGTTCTTC. Translation: CASSLVGYGEQFF.

The gene calls are TRBV19 and TRBJ1-5; TRBD1 is a possible D gene (5 bases). CDR3 length: 13 residues. Germline V gene sequence: CDR1 LNHDA, CDR2 SQIVND (reference sequence). Trimming pared 5 bases from V and 5 bases from J, leaving 10 bases between. The DNA of the CDR3 is TGTGCCAGTAGTGGACAACTCCATCAGCCCCAGCATTTT. Translated: CASSGQLHQPQHF.

This clone was recorded only once. The chain combines TRBV29-1 with TRBJ2-1; 10 nucleotides agree with TRBD1. The CDR3 loop spans 14 amino acids. The germline CDR1 and CDR2 sequences are SQVTM and ANQGSEA. V gave up 4 bases and J gave up 8 bases; unmatched junction bases: 8. CDR3 nucleotides: TGCAGCGTTGCCAAGGACAGGGGGTTGGATGAGCAGTTCTTC. Translated, it gives CSVAKDRGLDEQFF.

This clone was picked up a small number of times. The rearrangement joins TRBV18 to TRBJ2-5, with D possibly TRBD2 on 5 matching bases. Germline CDR1 is KGHSH and CDR2 is LQKENI. The CDR3 is made up of 14 amino acids. The ends were cut back, 3 bases at V and 1 base at J, with 9 bases in the middle. The CDR3 loop is CASSPGLFQETQYF. The CDR3 DNA reads as TGTGCCAGCTCACCCGGACTGTTCCAAGAGACCCAGTACTTC.

J is TRBJ2-3 and V is TRBV2, with 11 bases aligning to TRBD1. The CDR3 contains 15 residues. Looked up from germline, CDR1 is SNHLY and CDR2 is FYNNEI. The trim removed 2 bases at V and 4 bases at J, leaving 2 bases unmatched. The CDR3 sequence is CASSEQGQGADTQYF. CDR3 bases: TGTGCCAGCAGTGAACAGGGACAGGGGGCAGATACGCAGTATTTT.

This sequence joins TRBV5-6 and TRBJ2-1, with 13 bases matching TRBD2. The CDR3 runs 16 residues. With V trimmed by 6 bases and J by 4 bases, 7 bases remained unmatched. Germline CDR1 is SGHDT and CDR2 is YYEEEE. CDR3 sequence: CASIAGTSGVYNEQFF. The CDR3 nucleotides read TGTGCCAGCATTGCCGGGACTAGCGGGGTATACAATGAGCAGTTCTTC.

This chain connects TRBV6-5 to TRBJ2-1; 8 bases align to TRBD2. From germline, CDR1 is MNHEY and CDR2 SVGAGI. After removal of 7 bases from V and 6 bases from J, the junction contained 8 bases not matched to a gene. This CDR3 has 14 residues. The CDR3 loop reads CASTTAGVRNEQFF. The CDR3 DNA sequence: TGTGCCAGCACGACAGCGGGAGTTCGCAATGAGCAGTTCTTC.

The chain links TRBV9 to TRBJ2-5; D not resolved. The CDR3 is 16 amino acids. Trimming took off 3 bases at V and 3 bases at J, with 18 bases between the two ends. In germline, CDR1 is SGDLS, CDR2 YYNGEE. The CDR3 region has the DNA TGTGCCAGCAGCGCCCGACCGGCACAGCTCGAAGAGACCCAGTACTTC. Translation gives CASSARPAQLEETQYF.

J is TRBJ2-1 and V is TRBV7-3; 12 bases line up with TRBD2. Losses at the gene ends were 2 bases for V and 8 bases for J; bases not matched to a gene: 7. The CDR3 runs 16 residues. Germline V gives CDR1 SGHTA, CDR2 FQGTGA. CDR3 residues: CASSLGSTSGGYEQFF. CDR3 DNA sequence: TGTGCCAGCAGCTTAGGTTCGACTAGCGGGGGTTATGAGCAGTTCTTC.

J is TRBJ1-2 and V is TRBV9; D is unclear. The CDR3 length is 15 residues. Germline CDR1 SGDLS, CDR2 YYNGEE. V was pared by 0 bases and J by 4 bases, with 13 bases between. For the CDR3, the DNA is TGTGCCAGCAGCGTAGAGGATATACCACTCTATGGCTACACCTTC. Encoded protein: CASSVEDIPLYGYTF.